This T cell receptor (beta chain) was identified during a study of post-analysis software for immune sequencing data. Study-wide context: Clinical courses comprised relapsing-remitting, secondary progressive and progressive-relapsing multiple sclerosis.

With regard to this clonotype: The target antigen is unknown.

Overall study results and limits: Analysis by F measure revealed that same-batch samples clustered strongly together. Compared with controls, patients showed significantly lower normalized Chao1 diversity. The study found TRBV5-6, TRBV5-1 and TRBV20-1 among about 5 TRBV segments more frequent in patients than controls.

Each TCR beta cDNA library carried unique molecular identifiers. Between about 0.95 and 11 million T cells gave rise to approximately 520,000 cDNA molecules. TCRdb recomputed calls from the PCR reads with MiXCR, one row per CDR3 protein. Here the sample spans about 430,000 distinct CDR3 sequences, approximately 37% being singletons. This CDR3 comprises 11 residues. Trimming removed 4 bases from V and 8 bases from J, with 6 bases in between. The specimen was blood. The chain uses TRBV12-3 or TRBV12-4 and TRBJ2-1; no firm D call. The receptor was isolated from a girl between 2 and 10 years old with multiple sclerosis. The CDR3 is CASSWIDEQFF. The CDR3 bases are TGTGCCAGCAGTTGGATCGATGAGCAGTTCTTC.